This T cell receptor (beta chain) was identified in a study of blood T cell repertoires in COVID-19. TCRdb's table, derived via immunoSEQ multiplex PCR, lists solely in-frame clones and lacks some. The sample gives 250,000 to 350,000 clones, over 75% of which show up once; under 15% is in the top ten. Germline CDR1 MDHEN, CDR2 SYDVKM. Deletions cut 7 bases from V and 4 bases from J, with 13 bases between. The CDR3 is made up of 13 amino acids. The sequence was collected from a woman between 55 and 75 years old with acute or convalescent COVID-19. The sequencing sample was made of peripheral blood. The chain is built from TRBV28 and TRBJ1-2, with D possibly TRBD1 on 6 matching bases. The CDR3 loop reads CASTRQASYGYTF. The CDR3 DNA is TGTGCCAGCACTCGACAGGCGAGCTATGGCTACACCTTC.